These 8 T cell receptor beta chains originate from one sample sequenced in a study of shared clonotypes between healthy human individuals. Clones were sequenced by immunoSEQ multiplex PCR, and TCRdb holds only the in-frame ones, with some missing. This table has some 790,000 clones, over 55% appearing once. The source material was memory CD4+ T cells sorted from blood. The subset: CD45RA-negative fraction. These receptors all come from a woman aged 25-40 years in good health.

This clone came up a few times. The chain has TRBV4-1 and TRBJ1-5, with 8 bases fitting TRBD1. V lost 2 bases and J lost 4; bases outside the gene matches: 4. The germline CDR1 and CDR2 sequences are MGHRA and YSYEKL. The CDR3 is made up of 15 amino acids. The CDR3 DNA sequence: TGCGCCAGCAGCCAATCCGGGACAGGTAATCAGCCCCAGCATTTT. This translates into CASSQSGTGNQPQHF.

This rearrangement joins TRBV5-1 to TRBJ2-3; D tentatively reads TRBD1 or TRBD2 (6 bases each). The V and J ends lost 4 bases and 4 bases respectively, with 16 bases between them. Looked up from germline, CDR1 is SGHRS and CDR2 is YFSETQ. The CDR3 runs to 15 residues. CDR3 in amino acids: CASSPGALFADTQYF. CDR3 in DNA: TGCGCCAGCAGCCCGGGGGCCCTTTTCGCAGATACGCAGTATTTT.

CDR3 nucleotide sequence: TGTGCCAGCAGTTTGGTACACGTAGGGGAGCAGTTCTTC. Translating gives CASSLVHVGEQFF. The chain couples TRBV28 to TRBJ2-1; D is undetermined. The CDR3 length is 13 residues. V lost 3 bases and J 10 bases, leaving 13 bases between the germline ends. Germline V gene lookup returns CDR1 MDHEN and CDR2 SYDVKM. The complete variable domain, with remaining parts taken from reference TRBV28 and TRBJ2-1, reads DVKVTQSSRYLVKRTGEKVFLECVQDMDHENMFWYRQDPGLGLRLIYFSYDVKMKEKGDIPEGYSVSREKKERFSLILESASTNQTSMYLCASSLVHVGEQFFGPGTRLTVL.

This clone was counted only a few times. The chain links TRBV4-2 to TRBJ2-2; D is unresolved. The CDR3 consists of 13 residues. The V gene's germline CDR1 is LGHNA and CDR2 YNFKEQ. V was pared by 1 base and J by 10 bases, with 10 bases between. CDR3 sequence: CASSQVESPELFF. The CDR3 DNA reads TGTGCCAGCAGCCAAGTTGAGTCCCCGGAGCTGTTTTTT.

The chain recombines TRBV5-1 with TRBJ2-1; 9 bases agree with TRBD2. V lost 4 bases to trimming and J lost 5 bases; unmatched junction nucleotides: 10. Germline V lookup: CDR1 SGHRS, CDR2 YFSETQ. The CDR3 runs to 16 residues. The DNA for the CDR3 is TGCGCCAGCAGCCCTCCCGGGCGGGAGGGTCACAATGAGCAGTTCTTC. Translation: CASSPPGREGHNEQFF. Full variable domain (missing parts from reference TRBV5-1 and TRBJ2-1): KAGVTQTPRYLIKTRGQQVTLSCSPISGHRSVSWYQQTPGQGLQFLFEYFSETQRNKGNFPGRFSGRQFSNSRSEMNVSTLELGDSALYLCASSPPGREGHNEQFFGPGTRLTVL.

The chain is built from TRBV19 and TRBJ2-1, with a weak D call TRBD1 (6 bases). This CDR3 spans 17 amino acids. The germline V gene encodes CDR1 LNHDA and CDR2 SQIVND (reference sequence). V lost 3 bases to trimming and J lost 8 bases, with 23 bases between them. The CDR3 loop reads CASSIPPLQGSRYEQFF. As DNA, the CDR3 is TGTGCCAGTAGTATCCCTCCTTTACAGGGATCCCGATATGAGCAGTTCTTC.

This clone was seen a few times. The CDR3 loop is CASRRLAGGNEQFF. In nucleotides, the CDR3 is TGTGCCAGCAGACGACTAGCGGGAGGGAATGAGCAGTTCTTC. The chain links TRBV6-4 to TRBJ2-1; 14 bases match TRBD2. This CDR3 has 14 residues. Trimming at V came to 6 bases and at J to 7 bases, leaving 2 bases not matched to a gene. Germline CDR1 and CDR2: MRHNA and SNTAGT.

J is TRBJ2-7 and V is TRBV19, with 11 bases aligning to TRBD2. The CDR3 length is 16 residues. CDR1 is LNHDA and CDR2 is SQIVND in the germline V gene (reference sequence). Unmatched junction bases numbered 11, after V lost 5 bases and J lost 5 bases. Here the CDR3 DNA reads TGTGCCAGTAGTCCCCTAATGCTAGCGGGAGGTGACGAGCAGTACTTC. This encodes CASSPLMLAGGDEQYF. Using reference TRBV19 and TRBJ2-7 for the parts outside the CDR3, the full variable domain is DGGITQSPKYLFRKEGQNVTLSCEQNLNHDAMYWYRQDPGQGLRLIYYSQIVNDFQKGDIAEGYSVSREKKESFPLTVTSAQKNPTAFYLCASSPLMLAGGDEQYFGPGTRLTVT.